One and the same sample provided the 13 T cell receptor beta chains below, sequenced in a study of chemoradiotherapy in HPV16-positive cancers (dated by TCRdb to 2021 to 2024). Libraries came from the immunoSEQ multiplex PCR assay. This is the immuneACCESS table as TCRdb keeps it, with only in-frame sequences that have V and J called. A part of the clones is gone; compared with another copy, unresolved V genes explain less than half, and the rest is unexplained. Across this sample there are roughly 2,300 clones, with 75% to 85% seen only once. Together, the top ten hold approximately 43% of the sample. The sample was tumor tissue, taken from a patient who underwent chemoradiotherapy. Every receptor here comes from a human donor with HPV-associated anogenital cancer.

The CDR3 coding sequence is TGTGCCAGCAGCCCCGACAGGGGAGGCTACACCTTC. Amino acid sequence: CASSPDRGGYTF. The chain combines TRBV11-2 with TRBJ1-2; 8 positions agree with TRBD1. The CDR3 is 12 residues long. Per the germline V gene, CDR1 is SGHAT and CDR2 is FQNNGV. Germline trimming cut 5 bases from V and 8 bases from J; bases unmatched to any gene: 4.

The V call is TRBV6-6, the J call TRBJ2-1; possible D gene TRBD2, 6 bases. V lost 6 bases and J 8 bases, leaving 20 bases between the germline ends. Germline values: CDR1 MNHNY, CDR2 SVGAGI (reference sequence). The CDR3 has 15 residues. CDR3 nucleotide sequence: TGTGCCAGCAGCCTCCAGGATGGGGGGATGGATGAGCAGTTCTTC. Translating gives CASSLQDGGMDEQFF.

The rearrangement joins TRBV15 to TRBJ1-3; TRBD1 aligns across 12 bases. Germline trimming cut 1 base from V and 8 bases from J; bases unmatched to any gene: 6. Looked up from germline, CDR1 is LNHNV and CDR2 is YYDKDF (reference sequence). The CDR3 has 16 residues. CDR3 sequence reads: CATSRARGQGADTIYF. The CDR3 nucleotides read TGTGCCACCAGCAGAGCACGGGGACAGGGGGCAGACACCATATATTTT.

This chain uses TRBV6-1 with TRBJ2-5; D gene ambiguous. The germline V and J ends were trimmed by 1 base and 5 bases, with 5 bases remaining between them. Per germline, CDR1 MNHNS and CDR2 SASEGT. The CDR3 sequence is 12 residues long. CDR3 DNA: TGTGCCAGCAGTGAAGTCGGGGAGACCCAGTACTTC. Translated: CASSEVGETQYF.

V is TRBV28 and J is TRBJ2-5, with D maybe TRBD1 (7 bases). Germline assignment: CDR1 MDHEN and CDR2 SYDVKM. The CDR3 is 13 amino acids. Trimming removed 6 bases from V and 4 bases from J, with 12 bases in between. The CDR3 nucleotides are TGTGCCAGCAGGGAGGGGGCTTTAGAGACCCAGTACTTC. Translating gives CASREGALETQYF. Supplemented by reference TRBV28 and TRBJ2-5, the full variable domain reads DVKVTQSSRYLVKRTGEKVFLECVQDMDHENMFWYRQDPGLGLRLIYFSYDVKMKEKGDIPEGYSVSREKKERFSLILESASTNQTSMYLCASREGALETQYFGPGTRLLVL.

The chain employs TRBV4-3 and TRBJ2-1; 10 bases map to TRBD2. Trimming cost V 0 bases and J 7 bases; bases outside gene matches: 6. CDR1 and CDR2 (germline): LGHNA, YSLEER. The CDR3 has 16 residues. The CDR3 sequence: CASSQDPPGLANEQFF. The DNA for the CDR3 is TGCGCCAGCAGCCAAGATCCGCCGGGACTAGCGAATGAGCAGTTCTTC.

The chain recombines TRBV2 with TRBJ2-2; D may be TRBD2 (7 bases). Trimming shortened V by 10 bases and J by 2 bases, and 20 bases separated the two germline ends. The CDR3 length is 16 residues. The germline V gene has CDR1 SNHLY and CDR2 FYNNEI. The DNA for the CDR3 is TGTGCCATTCGGCCTTGGGGGGGCATTAACACCGGGGAGCTGTTTTTT. Amino acid sequence: CAIRPWGGINTGELFF.

The J gene is TRBJ1-2, the V gene TRBV5-1; 7 nucleotides line up with TRBD1. The germline gives CDR1 SGHRS, CDR2 YFSETQ. V shed 4 bases and J 5 bases; nucleotides not matched to a gene: 5. The CDR3 has 13 amino acids. CDR3 nucleotides: TGCGCCAGCAGCGCAGAGGGACAGTATGGCTACACCTTC. Translation gives CASSAEGQYGYTF.

The V gene is TRBV11-2, the J gene TRBJ2-6; unclear D gene. Germline V gives CDR1 SGHAT, CDR2 FQNNGV. The ends were cut back, 3 bases at V and 0 bases at J, with 9 bases in the middle. This CDR3 comprises 16 residues. The CDR3 sequence is CASSFSPSSGANVLTF. In DNA, the CDR3 is TGTGCCAGCAGCTTTAGCCCTAGCTCTGGGGCCAACGTCCTGACTTTC.

This chain joins TRBV6-1 and TRBJ2-2, with 10 bases that match TRBD1. Unmatched junction bases numbered 2, after V lost 4 bases and J lost 3 bases. This CDR3 has 15 amino acids. Germline assignment: CDR1 MNHNS and CDR2 SASEGT. The CDR3: CASSAGTGDTGELFF. In DNA, the CDR3 is TGTGCCAGCAGTGCCGGGACAGGGGACACCGGGGAGCTGTTTTTT.

The J gene is TRBJ2-3, the V gene TRBV11-2; TRBD2 is a possible D gene (5 bases). CDR1 is SGHAT and CDR2 is FQNNGV in the germline V gene. The V end was cut by 5 bases, the J end by 4 bases, with 22 bases between. CDR3 length equals 17 residues. CDR3: CASSAGASWVVSDTQYF. CDR3 DNA: TGTGCCAGCAGCGCAGGTGCTAGCTGGGTAGTGTCAGATACGCAGTATTTT.

The chain is built from TRBV11-2 and TRBJ1-1; weak D call: TRBD1 (5 bases). V lost 4 bases, J lost 1 base, and 13 bases lay in between. This CDR3 spans 15 amino acids. Germline lookup yields CDR1 SGHAT and CDR2 FQNNGV. CDR3 region: CASSSISGGNTEAFF. The CDR3 DNA sequence: TGTGCCAGCAGCTCAATATCGGGGGGGAACACTGAAGCTTTCTTT.

The chain carries TRBV28 and TRBJ2-1, with D possibly matching TRBD1 (7 bases). There are 14 residues in the CDR3. V dropped 11 bases and J dropped 6 bases, with 20 bases sitting between them. CDR1 is MDHEN and CDR2 is SYDVKM in the germline V gene. CDR3 nucleotides: TGTGCCGGCTCAGGAGGGGGACAGACCAATGAGCAGTTCTTC. Its protein product is CAGSGGGQTNEQFF.